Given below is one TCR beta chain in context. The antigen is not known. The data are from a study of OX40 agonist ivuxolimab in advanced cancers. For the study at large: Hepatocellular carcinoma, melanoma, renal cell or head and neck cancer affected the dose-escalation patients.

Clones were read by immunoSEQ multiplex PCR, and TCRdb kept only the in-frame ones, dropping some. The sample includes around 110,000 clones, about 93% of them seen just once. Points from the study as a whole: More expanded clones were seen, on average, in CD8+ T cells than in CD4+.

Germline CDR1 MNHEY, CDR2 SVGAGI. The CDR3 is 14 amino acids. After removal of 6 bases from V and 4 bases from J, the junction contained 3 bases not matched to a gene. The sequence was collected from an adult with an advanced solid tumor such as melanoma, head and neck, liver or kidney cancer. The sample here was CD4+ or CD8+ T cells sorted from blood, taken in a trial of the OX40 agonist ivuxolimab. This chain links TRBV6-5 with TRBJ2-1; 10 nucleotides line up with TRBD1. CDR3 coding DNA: TGTGCCAGCAGGGGACAGGGGCGTTACAATGAGCAGTTCTTC. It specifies CASRGQGRYNEQFF.